The present T cell receptor beta chain was sequenced within a study of T cells in women clearing cervical HPV infection. Study details: Case blood was drawn when the lesion was first found; control blood after infection became undetectable. With HLA typing for only a few women, HLA confounding remains possible.

The protocol was immunoSEQ multiplex PCR, while the TCRdb copy is restricted to in-frame clones and leaves out a portion. This sample lists over 25,000 clones; its ten largest clones have under 25%. Findings and caveats of the study: Each sample's T-cell count was unknown, possibly confounding richness.

Points on this clone: Its specificity is not known.

The receptor was isolated from a woman between 18 and 75 years old with a cervical HPV16 infection that either progressed to CIN3+ or cleared (not recorded which). The sample consisted of blood buffy coat.

The CDR3 bases that were read are TGTGCCAGTAGTTCGGGACTAGCAACAGATACG. Its protein is CASSSGLATDT. The whole CDR3 reads CASSSGLATDTQYF. The chain recombines TRBV19 with TRBJ2-3; TRBD2 matches 9 bases. The read comes to an end 3 residues before the CDR3 does, leaving the germline J gene to fill in the end. Trimming removed 5 bases from V and 3 bases from J; junction bases left unmatched: 3. CDR1 LNHDA and CDR2 SQIVND come from the germline V gene (reference sequence). The CDR3 is made up of 14 amino acids.